The present entry profiles one TCR beta chain with its context. Its specificity is unknown. The data were obtained in a study of T cell responses to AZD1222 COVID-19 vaccine. About the study: Second-dose intervals of approximately 4 or approximately 12 weeks were pooled.

The V gene lost 3 bases and the J gene lost 1 base, with 4 bases spanning the gap. The CDR3 is 12 residues long. CDR1 and CDR2 (germline): SQVTM, ANQGSEA. Whole-study results and caveats: Donors, mostly white British, included more females; clonal diversity was possibly underestimated. Repertoires were collected only later (after the peak T cell response had occurred).

Some clones are missing from TCRdb's copy, which holds only in-frame ones; the method was immunoSEQ multiplex PCR. The table records over 100,000 clones, approximately 84% of them present only once. V usage is TRBV29-1 and J usage is TRBJ1-3; D remains ambiguous. The specimen was peripheral blood, collected on day 0 of AZD1222 vaccination. The sequence was obtained from an adult in good health. The CDR3 is CSVEGSGNTIYF. CDR3 bases: TGCAGCGTTGAGGGTTCTGGAAACACCATATATTTT. The complete variable domain, with remaining parts taken from reference TRBV29-1 and TRBJ1-3, reads SAVISQKPSRDICQRGTSLTIQCQVDSQVTMMFWYRQQPGQSLTLIATANQGSEATYESGFVIDKFPISRPNLTFSTLTVSNMSPEDSSIYLCSVEGSGNTIYFGEGSWLTVV.